The 4 T cell receptor beta chains below come from one sample, sequenced in a study of T cells after yellow fever vaccination. In TCRdb, the 5' RACE reads were re-called with MiXCR into one record per CDR3 protein. The sample has a few hundred thousand distinct CDR3 sequences, over 4% seen once; the top ten hold about 26%. The sample was PBMCs, taken 5 days after the yellow fever booster vaccination. Receptors originate from a man between 18 and 35 years old who received the YFV17D yellow fever vaccine.

The chain couples TRBV4-2 to TRBJ2-5; D might be TRBD2 (6 bases). The CDR3 extends over 15 amino acids. Deletions cut 1 base from V and 4 bases from J, with 13 bases between. Germline loops: CDR1 LGHNA, CDR2 YNFKEQ. The CDR3 bases are TGTGCCAGCAGCCAAGCCTGGGCGCGGGGAGAGACCCAGTACTTC. This sequence encodes CASSQAWARGETQYF.

This clonotype was seen only a few times. The chain carries TRBV7-2 and TRBJ2-7; D is perhaps TRBD1 (5 bases). Germline CDR1 is SGHTA and CDR2 is FQGNSA. The CDR3 totals 14 residues. Trimming removed 4 bases at V and 4 bases at J, with 14 bases between. The CDR3 is CASSYTQAAYEQYF. CDR3 DNA: TGTGCCAGCAGCTACACACAGGCTGCGTACGAGCAGTACTTC.

CDR3 sequence (DNA): TGTGCCAGCAGCGGACAGGGCGGCAATCAGCCCCAGCATTTT. Protein: CASSGQGGNQPQHF. This chain joins TRBV5-5 and TRBJ1-5; 8 bases are a match to TRBD1. Germline values: CDR1 SGHKS, CDR2 YYEKEE (reference sequence). The CDR3 is made up of 14 amino acids. V lost 4 bases, J lost 2 bases, and 2 bases stayed unmatched.

Ten or more counts support this clonotype. The chain couples TRBV12-5 to TRBJ1-1, with D unresolved. There are 12 residues in the CDR3. Germline assignment: CDR1 LGHNT and CDR2 FRNRAP. V lost 1 base, J lost 1 base, and 1 base lay in between. CDR3: CASGLGNTEAFF. DNA for the CDR3: TGTGCTAGTGGTTTGGGGAACACTGAAGCTTTCTTT. Variable domain in full (rest from reference TRBV12-5 and TRBJ1-1): DARVTQTPRHKVTEMGQEVTMRCQPILGHNTVFWYRQTMMQGLELLAYFRNRAPLDDSGMPKDRFSAEMPDATLATLKIQPSEPRDSAVYFCASGLGNTEAFFGQGTRLTVV.